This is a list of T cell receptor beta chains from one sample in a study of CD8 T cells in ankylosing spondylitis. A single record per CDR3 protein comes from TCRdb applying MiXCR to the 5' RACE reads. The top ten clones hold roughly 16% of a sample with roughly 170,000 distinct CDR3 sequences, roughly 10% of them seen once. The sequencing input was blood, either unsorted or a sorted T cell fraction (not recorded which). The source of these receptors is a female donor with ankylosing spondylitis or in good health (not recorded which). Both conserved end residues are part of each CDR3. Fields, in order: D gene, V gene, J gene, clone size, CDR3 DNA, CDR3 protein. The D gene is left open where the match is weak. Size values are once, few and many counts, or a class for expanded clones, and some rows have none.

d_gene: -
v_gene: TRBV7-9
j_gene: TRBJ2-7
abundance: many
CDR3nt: TGTGCCAGCAGCTTCGACGGTGAGCAGTACTTC
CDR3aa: CASSFDGEQYF

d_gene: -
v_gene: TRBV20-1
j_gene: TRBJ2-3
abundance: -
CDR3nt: TGCAGTGGAACGACAGATCAACCCCTCACAGATACGCAGTATTTT
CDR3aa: CSGTTDQPLTDTQYF

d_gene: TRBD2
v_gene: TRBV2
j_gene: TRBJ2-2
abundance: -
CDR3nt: TGTGCCAGCAACCCCAGCGGGACTATAGGGTCCGGGGAGCTGTTTTTT
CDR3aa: CASNPSGTIGSGELFF

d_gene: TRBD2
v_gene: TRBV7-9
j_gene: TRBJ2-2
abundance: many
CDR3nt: TGTGCCAGCAGCCCTAGCGGGAGAACCGGGGAGCTGTTTTTT
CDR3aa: CASSPSGRTGELFF

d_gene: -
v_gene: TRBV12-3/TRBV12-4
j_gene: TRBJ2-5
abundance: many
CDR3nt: TGTGCCAGCAGTGGGACCAGGGAAGAGACCCAGTACTTC
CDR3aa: CASSGTREETQYF

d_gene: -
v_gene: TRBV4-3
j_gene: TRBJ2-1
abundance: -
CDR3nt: TGCGCCAGCAGCCAAGACTCGGGCGGACTCAACAATGAGCAGTTCTTC
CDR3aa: CASSQDSGGLNNEQFF

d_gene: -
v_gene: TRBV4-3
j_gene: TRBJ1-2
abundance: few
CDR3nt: TGCGCCAGCAGCCAAGACTGGCAGGTGGTTGACTATGGCTACACCTTC
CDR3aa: CASSQDWQVVDYGYTF

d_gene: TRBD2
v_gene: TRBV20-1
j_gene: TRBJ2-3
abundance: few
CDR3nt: TGCAGTGCTAGAGAGGTCGGACTAGTTCCAGATACGCAGTATTTT
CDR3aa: CSAREVGLVPDTQYF

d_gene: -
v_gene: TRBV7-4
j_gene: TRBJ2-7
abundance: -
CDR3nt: TGTGCCAGCAGCCCTCCTGGCTACTACGAGCAGTACTTC
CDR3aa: CASSPPGYYEQYF

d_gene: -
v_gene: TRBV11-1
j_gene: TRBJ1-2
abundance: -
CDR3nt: TGTGCCAGCAGCCCAAACGAGTATAGCTACACCTTC
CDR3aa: CASSPNEYSYTF

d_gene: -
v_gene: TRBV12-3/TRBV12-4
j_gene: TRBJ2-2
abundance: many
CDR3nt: TGTGCCAGCACACCCCCTGCAGGATTTTCAACCGGGGAGCTGTTTTTT
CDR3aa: CASTPPAGFSTGELFF

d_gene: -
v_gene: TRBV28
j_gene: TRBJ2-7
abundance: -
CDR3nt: TGTGCCCTAGGGGGGGAGGGCCAGGTTTACGAGCAGTACTTC
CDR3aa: CALGGEGQVYEQYF

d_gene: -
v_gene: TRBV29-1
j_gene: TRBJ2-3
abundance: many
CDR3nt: TGCAGCGTTGAACGAGCGGCGAGCACAGATACGCAGTATTTT
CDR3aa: CSVERAASTDTQYF

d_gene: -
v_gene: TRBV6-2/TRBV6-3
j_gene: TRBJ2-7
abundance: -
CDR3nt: TGTGCCAGCAGTTACCTTTCCACTCCTCCCTACTACGAGCAGTACTTC
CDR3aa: CASSYLSTPPYYEQYF

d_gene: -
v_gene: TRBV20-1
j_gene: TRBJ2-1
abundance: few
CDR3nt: TGCAGTGCGCAGCTCCGGGAAAGCTATGAGCAGTTCTTC
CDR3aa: CSAQLRESYEQFF

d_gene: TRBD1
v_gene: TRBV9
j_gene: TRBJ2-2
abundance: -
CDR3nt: TGTGCCAGCAGCCACGGACAGGGGAGAACCGGGGAGCTGTTTTTT
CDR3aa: CASSHGQGRTGELFF

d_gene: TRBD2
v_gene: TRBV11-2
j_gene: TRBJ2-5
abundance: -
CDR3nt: TGTGCCAGCAGCTCTCCGGGACTAGCGGGATCTTACGTCGAAGAGACCCAGTACTTC
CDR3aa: CASSSPGLAGSYVEETQYF

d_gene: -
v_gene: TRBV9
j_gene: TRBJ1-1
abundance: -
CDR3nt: TGTGCCAGCAGCGCATCTTATACGTCGGCTGAAGCTTTCTTT
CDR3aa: CASSASYTSAEAFF

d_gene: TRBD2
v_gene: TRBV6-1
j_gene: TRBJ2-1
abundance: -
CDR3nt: TGTGCCAGCAGCCCCTACTTTAGCGGGAAGGTCAATGAGCAGTTCTTC
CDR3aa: CASSPYFSGKVNEQFF